Sequencing of this TCR beta chain was carried out in a study of cytomegalovirus exposure and HLA in healthy donors. Study outcomes and limitations: Researchers reported from a later analysis that most CMV-associated TCR beta chains appeared HLA-restricted. Analysis was carried out at a later point, and it linked a missense DCLRE1C variant to TCR beta V- and J-gene trimming.

CDR1 is SGHTA and CDR2 is FQGNSA in the germline V gene. The CDR3 has 14 amino acids. Losses at the gene ends were 1 base for V and 9 bases for J; bases not matched to a gene: 5. On this clone itself: The antigen is unknown.

This PCR relied on a set of 60 Vbeta primers and 13 Jbeta primers. Per the original data handling: As a later analysis found, there were 80 million or so unique TCR beta chains, of which roughly 11 million were shared. Assay used: immunoSEQ multiplex PCR; TCRdb lists only in-frame clones, some missing. Clonal size and the V and J genes are those of that table, whereas D and trimming came from the DNA. The profile shows nearly 95,000 clones, roughly 63% of them singletons. The sequenced sample was PBMCs. The clonotype originates from a woman in her thirties in good health and CMV-seronegative. V and J are TRBV7-2 and TRBJ1-5; TRBD1 aligns across 8 bases. CDR3 bases: TGTGCCAGCAGCTTAGGGCAGGGGGCGAGGCCCCAGCATTTT. This translates into CASSLGQGARPQHF.